Below, 19 T cell receptor beta chains from the same sample are listed, as sequenced in a study of neurological immune-mediated disorders. TCRdb recomputed calls from the 5' RACE reads with MiXCR, one row per CDR3 protein. The repertoire has about 80,000 distinct CDR3 sequences, 5% to 5.5% of them found once; the top ten carry around 2.3%. Sequenced: PBMCs. These receptors were taken from a woman in her twenties or thirties with multiple sclerosis.

The sample holds one count of this clonotype. The chain uses TRBV12-3 or TRBV12-4 and TRBJ2-5, with 8 bases fitting TRBD2. The CDR3 has 14 residues. V shed 7 bases and J 6 bases; nucleotides not matched to a gene: 10. CDR3: CASTPPGTRKTQYF. CDR3 nucleotide sequence: TGTGCCAGCACCCCTCCCGGGACTAGGAAGACCCAGTACTTC.

Concerning this clonotype: A much larger clone sits a single nucleotide away, making a read error possible. This chain connects TRBV7-9 to TRBJ1-2; D remains ambiguous. This CDR3 region has 13 residues. V lost 2 bases, J lost 4 bases, and 8 bases lay in between. The germline V gene encodes CDR1 SEHNR and CDR2 FQNEAQ (reference sequence). CDR3 residues: CASSLIPVYGYTF. The CDR3 coding sequence is TGTGCCAGCAGCTTAATTCCAGTCTATGGCTACACCTTC. Complete variable domain (other parts from reference TRBV7-9 and TRBJ1-2): DTGVSQNPRHKITKRGQNVTFRCDPISEHNRLYWYRQTLGQGPEFLTYFQNEAQLEKSRLLSDRFSAERPKGSFSTLEIQRTEQGDSAMYLCASSLIPVYGYTFGSGTRLTVV.

There are many counts of this clonotype. The rearrangement joins TRBV5-1 to TRBJ2-3; D is perhaps TRBD1 (5 bases). The length of the CDR3 is 14 residues. V dropped 8 bases and J dropped 0 bases, with 13 bases sitting between them. Germline V lookup: CDR1 SGHRS, CDR2 YFSETQ. CDR3 sequence: CASRQTLSTDTQYF. In DNA, the CDR3 is TGCGCCAGTCGACAGACCCTTAGCACAGATACGCAGTATTTT.

The sample holds many counts of this clonotype. The gene calls are TRBV20-1 and TRBJ2-5; unclear D gene. From germline, CDR1 is DFQATT and CDR2 SNEGSKA (reference sequence). V was cut by 3 bases and J by 5 bases, with 10 bases left in between. The CDR3 has 12 residues. The CDR3 protein is CSASRGGETQYF. CDR3 sequence (DNA): TGCAGTGCTAGCCGCGGTGGGGAGACCCAGTACTTC.

Many counts were recorded for this clonotype. The CDR3 DNA is TGTGCCAGCAGCGGCGGGAGCTCCTACAATGAGCAGTTCTTC. Translating it yields CASSGGSSYNEQFF. The J gene is TRBJ2-1, the V gene TRBV6-6, with 7 bases that match TRBD2. V lost 6 bases, J lost 0 bases, and 2 bases stayed unmatched. The CDR3 is 14 residues long. The germline V gene has CDR1 MNHNY and CDR2 SVGAGI (reference sequence).

This clonotype has at least ten counts. V usage is TRBV12-3 or TRBV12-4 and J usage is TRBJ1-2; weak D call: TRBD1 (6 bases). V was trimmed by 6 bases and J by 5 bases, leaving 13 bases between them. The CDR3 is 13 amino acids. CDR3 loop: CASSRDIWYGYTF. In nucleotides, the CDR3 is TGTGCCAGCAGCCGGGACATCTGGTATGGCTACACCTTC.

This clonotype was counted at least ten times. The genes are TRBV12-3 or TRBV12-4 and TRBJ1-2; D is undetermined. The CDR3 length is 13 residues. With 3 bases removed from V and 2 bases from J, the gap between germline ends came to 7 bases. The CDR3 DNA sequence: TGTGCCAGCAGTTTTTCGGGGAACTATGGCTACACCTTC. It translates to CASSFSGNYGYTF.

This clonotype has a handful of counts. This rearrangement joins TRBV7-9 to TRBJ1-5; no definite D call. V lost 1 base to trimming and J lost 4 bases, with 14 bases between them. The CDR3 sequence is 16 residues long. Germline V gene sequence: CDR1 SEHNR, CDR2 FQNEAQ (reference sequence). The CDR3: CASSLVGRGPNQPQHF. In DNA form, the CDR3 reads TGTGCCAGCAGCTTAGTGGGTCGAGGGCCTAATCAGCCCCAGCATTTT.

This clonotype showed up many times. The chain combines TRBV5-1 with TRBJ1-4, with 7 nucleotides matching TRBD1. J was trimmed by 0 bases and V by 4 bases; bases with no gene match: 3. The V gene's germline CDR1 is SGHRS and CDR2 YFSETQ. The CDR3 runs to 15 residues. The DNA of the CDR3 is TGCGCCAGCAGCCGGGACAGCGCAACTAATGAAAAACTGTTTTTT. Protein product: CASSRDSATNEKLFF. Complete variable domain (other parts from reference TRBV5-1 and TRBJ1-4): KAGVTQTPRYLIKTRGQQVTLSCSPISGHRSVSWYQQTPGQGLQFLFEYFSETQRNKGNFPGRFSGRQFSNSRSEMNVSTLELGDSALYLCASSRDSATNEKLFFGSGTQLSVL.

This chain joins TRBV12-3 or TRBV12-4 and TRBJ2-3; 9 bases agree with TRBD2. Germline trimming cut 4 bases from V and 1 base from J; bases unmatched to any gene: 15. The length of the CDR3 is 19 residues. CDR3 amino acids: CASSSTGEVAGVGTDTQYF. As DNA, the CDR3 is TGTGCCAGCAGTTCCACGGGGGAGGTAGCGGGAGTTGGCACAGATACGCAGTATTTT.

This clonotype was recorded at least ten times. The gene calls are TRBV5-1 and TRBJ2-4, with D perhaps being TRBD1 or TRBD2 (6 bases each). This CDR3 has 13 residues. The V gene's germline CDR1 is SGHRS and CDR2 YFSETQ. The V and J ends lost 0 bases and 12 bases respectively, with 13 bases between them. CDR3 residues: CASSLESGASQYF. DNA for the CDR3: TGCGCCAGCAGCTTGGAATCGGGGGCAAGTCAGTACTTC.

V gene TRBV20-1 combines with J gene TRBJ2-7, with 7 nucleotides matching TRBD2. The CDR3 is made up of 16 amino acids. Germline V gene sequence: CDR1 DFQATT, CDR2 SNEGSKA (reference sequence). The J segment lost 0 bases and the V segment lost 0 bases, leaving 8 bases of the junction unmatched. The chain's CDR3 is CSAREIGGDFSYEQYF. The CDR3 DNA is TGCAGTGCTAGAGAAATTGGGGGGGACTTCTCCTACGAGCAGTACTTC.

In this sample, this clonotype turned up a few times. The chain has TRBV18 and TRBJ2-7, with TRBD2 matching 7 bases. The ends lost 4 bases at V and 2 bases at J; junction bases unmatched: 11. This CDR3 is built from 16 residues. Germline V gene data show CDR1 as KGHSH and CDR2 as LQKENI. For the CDR3, the DNA is TGTGCCAGCTCACGACCCGGGGGGATCACCCCCTACGAGCAGTACTTC. This encodes CASSRPGGITPYEQYF.

This clonotype showed up just a few times. The J gene is TRBJ2-1, the V gene TRBV20-1; D possibly corresponds to TRBD2 (5 bases). There are 13 residues in the CDR3. Per germline, CDR1 DFQATT and CDR2 SNEGSKA (reference sequence). V was pared by 1 base and J by 6 bases, with 10 bases between. Here the CDR3 DNA reads TGCAGTGCTAGAGGGGAGCTGGGCAATGAGCAGTTCTTC. Residues: CSARGELGNEQFF.

J is TRBJ1-5 and V is TRBV20-1; 9 bases agree with TRBD1. The CDR3 covers 15 residues. With 3 bases clipped from V and 2 bases from J, the junction kept 5 bases outside the gene matches. Germline V gene sequence: CDR1 DFQATT, CDR2 SNEGSKA (reference sequence). The CDR3 here is CSASLTGGGNQPQHF. The DNA of the CDR3 is TGCAGTGCTAGCCTCACAGGGGGCGGCAATCAGCCCCAGCATTTT.

This clonotype was recorded at least ten times. The rearrangement links TRBV20-1 to TRBJ1-3; tentatively, D is TRBD1 (5 bases). Deletions cut 1 base from V and 0 bases from J, with 13 bases between. CDR3 length equals 16 residues. Germline V CDR1 and CDR2: DFQATT, SNEGSKA (reference sequence). The CDR3 region is CSARGRQSSSGNTIYF. The CDR3 nucleotides read TGCAGTGCTAGAGGCCGACAGTCATCCTCTGGAAACACCATATATTTT.

This clonotype was seen at least ten times. At one boundary the junction diverges from the germline segment, which might be a read error. The rearrangement links TRBV20-1 to TRBJ1-2; 10 bases are a match to TRBD1. The CDR3 spans 14 residues. The germline V gene encodes CDR1 DFQATT and CDR2 SNEGSKA (reference sequence). The CDR3 sequence is CSAGEDRGGYGYTF. CDR3 nucleotides: TGCAGTGCTGGAGAGGACAGGGGGGGATATGGCTACACCTTC.

This clonotype has a count of ten or more. The V gene is TRBV28, the J gene TRBJ1-1; D gene ambiguous. Trimming stripped 2 bases from V and 1 base from J, with 11 bases between. Germline CDR1 reads MDHEN; CDR2 reads SYDVKM. This CDR3 comprises 15 residues. The CDR3 region is CASSLTRTSNTEAFF. The CDR3 nucleotides are TGTGCCAGCAGTTTAACCAGAACCTCGAACACTGAAGCTTTCTTT.

The table lists this clonotype with a few counts. The CDR3 sequence: CASSLWENEQFF. The DNA of the CDR3 is TGTGCCAGCAGCTTGTGGGAAAATGAGCAGTTCTTC. The rearrangement uses TRBV5-6 and TRBJ2-1; D is unclear. The length of the CDR3 is 12 residues. The ends were cut back, 1 base at V and 7 bases at J, with 6 bases in the middle. Germline assignment: CDR1 SGHDT and CDR2 YYEEEE.